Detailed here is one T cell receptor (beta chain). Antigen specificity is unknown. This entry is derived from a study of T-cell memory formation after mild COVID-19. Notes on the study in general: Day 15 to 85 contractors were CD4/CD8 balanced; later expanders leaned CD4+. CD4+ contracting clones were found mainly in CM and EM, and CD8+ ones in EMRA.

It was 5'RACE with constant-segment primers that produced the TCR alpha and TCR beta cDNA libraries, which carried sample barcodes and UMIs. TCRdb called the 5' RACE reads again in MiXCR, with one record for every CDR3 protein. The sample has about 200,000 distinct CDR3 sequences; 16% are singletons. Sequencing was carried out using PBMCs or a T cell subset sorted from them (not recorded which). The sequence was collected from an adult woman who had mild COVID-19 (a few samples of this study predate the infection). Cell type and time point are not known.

The CDR3 protein is CASIAHLGQIANTGELFF. CDR3 coding DNA: TGTGCCAGTATCGCGCACCTTGGCCAGATCGCGAACACCGGGGAGCTGTTTTTT. The rearrangement uses TRBV19 and TRBJ2-2; no reliable D call. V was trimmed by 7 bases and J by 0 bases, leaving 21 bases between them. The CDR3 loop spans 18 amino acids. Germline V gene data show CDR1 as LNHDA and CDR2 as SQIVND (reference sequence).